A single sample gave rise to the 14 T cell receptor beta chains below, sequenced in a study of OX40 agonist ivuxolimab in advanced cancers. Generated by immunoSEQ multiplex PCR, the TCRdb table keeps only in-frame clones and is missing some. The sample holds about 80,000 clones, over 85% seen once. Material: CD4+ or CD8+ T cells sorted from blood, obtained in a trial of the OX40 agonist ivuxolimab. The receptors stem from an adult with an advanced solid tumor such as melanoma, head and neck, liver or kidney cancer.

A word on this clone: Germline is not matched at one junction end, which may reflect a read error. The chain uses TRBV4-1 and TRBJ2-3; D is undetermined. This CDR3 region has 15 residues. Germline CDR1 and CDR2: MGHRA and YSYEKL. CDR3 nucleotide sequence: TGCGCCAGCACCCAAGAACCCCTATCCACAGATACGCAGTATTTT. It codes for CASTQEPLSTDTQYF.

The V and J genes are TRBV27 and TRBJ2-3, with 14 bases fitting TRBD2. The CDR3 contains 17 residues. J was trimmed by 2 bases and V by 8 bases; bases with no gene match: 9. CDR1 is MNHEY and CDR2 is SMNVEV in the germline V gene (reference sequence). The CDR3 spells CASRGLAGESYTDTQYF. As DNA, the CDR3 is TGTGCCAGCCGGGGACTAGCGGGAGAGTCCTACACAGATACGCAGTATTTT.

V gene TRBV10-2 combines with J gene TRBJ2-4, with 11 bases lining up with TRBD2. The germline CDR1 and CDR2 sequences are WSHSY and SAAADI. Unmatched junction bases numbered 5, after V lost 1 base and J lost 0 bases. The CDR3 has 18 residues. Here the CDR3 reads CASSEFLAGGLAKNIQYF. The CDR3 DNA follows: TGCGCCAGCAGTGAGTTCCTAGCGGGAGGCCTAGCCAAAAACATTCAGTACTTC.

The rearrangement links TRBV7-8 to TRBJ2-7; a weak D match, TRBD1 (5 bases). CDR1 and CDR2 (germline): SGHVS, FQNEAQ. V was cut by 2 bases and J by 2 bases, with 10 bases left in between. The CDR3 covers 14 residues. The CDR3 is CASSLHRTPYEQYF. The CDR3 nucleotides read TGTGCCAGCAGCTTACACAGGACCCCCTACGAGCAGTACTTC. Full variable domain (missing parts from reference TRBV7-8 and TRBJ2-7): GAGVSQSPRYKVAKRGQDVALRCDPISGHVSLFWYQQALGQGPEFLTYFQNEAQLDKSGLPSDRFFAERPEGSVSTLKIQRTQQEDSAVYLCASSLHRTPYEQYFGPGTRLTVT.

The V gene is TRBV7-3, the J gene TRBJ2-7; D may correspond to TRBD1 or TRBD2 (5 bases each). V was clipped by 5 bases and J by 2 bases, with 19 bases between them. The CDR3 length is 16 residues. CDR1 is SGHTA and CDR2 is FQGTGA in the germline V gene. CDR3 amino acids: CASSLTLGDGTYEQYF. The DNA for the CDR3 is TGTGCCAGCAGCCTCACCCTGGGGGACGGAACCTACGAGCAGTACTTC.

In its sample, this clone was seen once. CDR3 sequence reads: CASSQDGAGAEDTQYF. The CDR3 nucleotides read TGCGCCAGCAGCCAAGATGGAGCGGGAGCCGAAGATACGCAGTATTTT. The gene calls are TRBV4-3 and TRBJ2-3; 8 nucleotides line up with TRBD2. J was trimmed by 5 bases and V by 0 bases; bases with no gene match: 7. CDR3 size: 16 residues. The germline CDR1 and CDR2 sequences are LGHNA and YSLEER.

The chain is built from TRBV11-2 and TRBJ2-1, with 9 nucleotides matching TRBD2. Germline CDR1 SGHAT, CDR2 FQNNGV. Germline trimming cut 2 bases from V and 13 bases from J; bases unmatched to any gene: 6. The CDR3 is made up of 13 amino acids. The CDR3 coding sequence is TGTGCCAGCAGCTTAACGGGACTAGCTCTACAGTTCTTC. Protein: CASSLTGLALQFF.

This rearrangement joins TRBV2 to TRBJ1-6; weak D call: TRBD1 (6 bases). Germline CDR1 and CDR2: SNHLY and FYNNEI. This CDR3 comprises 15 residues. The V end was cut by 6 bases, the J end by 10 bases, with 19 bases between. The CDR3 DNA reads TGTGCCAGCAGAGATAACTGGGGGGCACAGTCACCCCTCCACTTT. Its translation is CASRDNWGAQSPLHF. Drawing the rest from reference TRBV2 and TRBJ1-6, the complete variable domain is EPEVTQTPSHQVTQMGQEVILRCVPISNHLYFYWYRQILGQKVEFLVSFYNNEISEKSEIFDDQFSVERPDGSNFTLKIRSTKLEDSAMYFCASRDNWGAQSPLHFGNGTRLTVT.

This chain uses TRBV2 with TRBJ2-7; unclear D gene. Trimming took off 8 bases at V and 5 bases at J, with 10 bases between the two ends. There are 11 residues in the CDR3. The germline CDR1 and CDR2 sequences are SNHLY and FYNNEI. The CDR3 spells CASLGYNEQYF. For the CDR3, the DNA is TGTGCCAGCTTAGGATACAACGAGCAGTACTTC.

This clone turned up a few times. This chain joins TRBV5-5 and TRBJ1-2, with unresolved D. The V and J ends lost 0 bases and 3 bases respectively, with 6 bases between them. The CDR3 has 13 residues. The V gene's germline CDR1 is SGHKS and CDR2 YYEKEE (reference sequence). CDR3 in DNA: TGTGCCAGCAGCTTGGCGGCAGACTATGGCTACACCTTC. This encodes CASSLAADYGYTF.

The DNA for the CDR3 is TGTGCCAGCAGCTATACGCAGGACGAGCAGTACTTC. This gives the protein CASSYTQDEQYF. The chain links TRBV11-2 to TRBJ2-7; D not resolved. Deletions cut 4 bases from V and 5 bases from J, with 9 bases between. Germline V lookup: CDR1 SGHAT, CDR2 FQNNGV. This CDR3 is built from 12 residues.

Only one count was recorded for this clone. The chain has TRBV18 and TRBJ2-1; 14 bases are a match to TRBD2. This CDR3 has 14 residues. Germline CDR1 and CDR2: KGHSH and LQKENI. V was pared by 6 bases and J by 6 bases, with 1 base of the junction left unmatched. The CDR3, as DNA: TGTGCCAGCTCCGGGACTAGCGGGAGCAATGAGCAGTTCTTC. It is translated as CASSGTSGSNEQFF.

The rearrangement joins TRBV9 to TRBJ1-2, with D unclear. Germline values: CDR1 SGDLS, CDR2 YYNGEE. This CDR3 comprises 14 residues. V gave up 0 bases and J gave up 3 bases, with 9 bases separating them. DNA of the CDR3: TGTGCCAGCAGCGTAGAAGGGCCATACTATGGCTACACCTTC. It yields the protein CASSVEGPYYGYTF.

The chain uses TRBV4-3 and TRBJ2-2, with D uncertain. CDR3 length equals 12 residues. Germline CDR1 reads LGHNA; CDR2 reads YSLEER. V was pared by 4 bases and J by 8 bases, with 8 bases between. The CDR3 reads CASSPLSGELFF. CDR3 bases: TGCGCCAGCAGCCCTCTTTCGGGGGAGCTGTTTTTT.